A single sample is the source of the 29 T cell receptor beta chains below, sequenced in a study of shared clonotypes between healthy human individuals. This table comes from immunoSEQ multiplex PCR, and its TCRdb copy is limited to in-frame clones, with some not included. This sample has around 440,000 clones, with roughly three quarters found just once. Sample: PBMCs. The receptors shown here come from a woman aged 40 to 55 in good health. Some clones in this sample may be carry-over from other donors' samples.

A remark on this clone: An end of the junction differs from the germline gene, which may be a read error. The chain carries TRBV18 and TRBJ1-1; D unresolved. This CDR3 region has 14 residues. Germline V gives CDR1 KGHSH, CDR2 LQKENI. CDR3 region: CASSPPSMNTEALF. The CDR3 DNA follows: TGTGCCAGCTCACCACCCTCCATGAACACTGAAGCTTTATTT.

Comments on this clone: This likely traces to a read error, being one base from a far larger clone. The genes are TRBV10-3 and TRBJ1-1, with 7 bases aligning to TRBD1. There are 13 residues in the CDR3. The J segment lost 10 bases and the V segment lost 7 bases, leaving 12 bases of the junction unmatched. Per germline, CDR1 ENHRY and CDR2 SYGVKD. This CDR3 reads CAITRGRGEAAFF. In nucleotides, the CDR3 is TGTGCCATCACCAGGGGCAGGGGGGAAGCAGCTTTCTTT.

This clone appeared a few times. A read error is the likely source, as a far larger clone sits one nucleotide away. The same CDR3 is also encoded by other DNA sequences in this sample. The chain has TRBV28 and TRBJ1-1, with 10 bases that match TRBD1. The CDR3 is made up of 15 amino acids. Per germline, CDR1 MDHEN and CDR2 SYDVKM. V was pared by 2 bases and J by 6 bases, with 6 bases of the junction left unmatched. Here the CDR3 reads CASSLQDRGFPEAFF. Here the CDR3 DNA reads TGTGCCAGCAGTTTACAGGACAGGGGGTTCCCTGAAGCTTTCTTT.

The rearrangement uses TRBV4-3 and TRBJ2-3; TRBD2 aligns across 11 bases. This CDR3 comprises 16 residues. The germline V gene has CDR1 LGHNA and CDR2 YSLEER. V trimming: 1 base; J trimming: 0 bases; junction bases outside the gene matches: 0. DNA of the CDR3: TGCGCCAGCAGCCAAGGGACTAGCGGGAGCACAGATACGCAGTATTTT. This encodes CASSQGTSGSTDTQYF.

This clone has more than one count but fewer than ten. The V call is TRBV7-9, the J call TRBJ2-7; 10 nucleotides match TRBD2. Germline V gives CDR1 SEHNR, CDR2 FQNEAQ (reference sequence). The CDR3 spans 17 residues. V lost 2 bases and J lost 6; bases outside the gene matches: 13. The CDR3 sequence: CASSLTPPSGRSGEQYF. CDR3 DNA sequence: TGTGCCAGCAGCTTAACCCCGCCTAGCGGGAGATCCGGCGAGCAGTACTTC. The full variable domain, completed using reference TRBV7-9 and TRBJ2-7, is DTGVSQNPRHKITKRGQNVTFRCDPISEHNRLYWYRQTLGQGPEFLTYFQNEAQLEKSRLLSDRFSAERPKGSFSTLEIQRTEQGDSAMYLCASSLTPPSGRSGEQYFGPGTRLTVT.

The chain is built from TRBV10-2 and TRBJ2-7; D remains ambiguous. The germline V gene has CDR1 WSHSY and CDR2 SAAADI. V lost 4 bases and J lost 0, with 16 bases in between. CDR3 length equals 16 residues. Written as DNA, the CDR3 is TGCGCCAGCAGTGGACCCCCGGGCCAAAGCTCCTACGAGCAGTACTTC. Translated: CASSGPPGQSSYEQYF.

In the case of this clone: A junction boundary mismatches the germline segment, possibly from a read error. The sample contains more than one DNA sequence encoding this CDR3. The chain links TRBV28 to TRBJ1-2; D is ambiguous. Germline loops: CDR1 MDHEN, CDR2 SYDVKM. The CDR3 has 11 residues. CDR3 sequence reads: CASSVNYGYTF. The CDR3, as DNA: TGTGCCAGTTCAGTGAACTACGGCTACACCTTC.

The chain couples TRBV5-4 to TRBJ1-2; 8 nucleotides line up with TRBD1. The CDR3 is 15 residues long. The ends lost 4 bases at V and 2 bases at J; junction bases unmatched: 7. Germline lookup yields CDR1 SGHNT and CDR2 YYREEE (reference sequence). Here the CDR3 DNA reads TGTGCCAGCAGCATACCGGGACAGGAAAACTATGGCTACACCTTC. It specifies CASSIPGQENYGYTF.

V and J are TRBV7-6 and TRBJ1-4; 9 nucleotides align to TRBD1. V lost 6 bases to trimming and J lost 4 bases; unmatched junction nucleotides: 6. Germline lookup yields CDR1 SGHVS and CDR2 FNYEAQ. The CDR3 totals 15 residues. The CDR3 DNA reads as TGTGCCAGCAGGAAGACAGGGGGGGATAATGAAAAACTGTTTTTT. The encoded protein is CASRKTGGDNEKLFF.

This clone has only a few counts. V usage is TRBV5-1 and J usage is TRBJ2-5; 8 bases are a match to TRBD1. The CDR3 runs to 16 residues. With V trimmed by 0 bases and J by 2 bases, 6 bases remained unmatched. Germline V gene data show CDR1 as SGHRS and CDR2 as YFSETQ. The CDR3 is CASSLGGQATQETQYF. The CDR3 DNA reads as TGCGCCAGCAGCTTGGGGGGACAGGCTACGCAAGAGACCCAGTACTTC.

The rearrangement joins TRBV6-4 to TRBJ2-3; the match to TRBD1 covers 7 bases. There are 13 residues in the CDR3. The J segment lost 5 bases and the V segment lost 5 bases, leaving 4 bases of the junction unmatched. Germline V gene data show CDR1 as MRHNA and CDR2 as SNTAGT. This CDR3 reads CASSWSGGDTQYF. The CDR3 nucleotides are TGTGCCAGCAGTTGGTCAGGGGGAGATACGCAGTATTTT.

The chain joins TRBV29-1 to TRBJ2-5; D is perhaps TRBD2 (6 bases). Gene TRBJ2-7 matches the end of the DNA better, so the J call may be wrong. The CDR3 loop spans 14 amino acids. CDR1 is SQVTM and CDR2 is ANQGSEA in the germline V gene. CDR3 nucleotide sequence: TGCAGCGCGAAAGCCGGGGGAATCCACTACGAGCAGTACTTC. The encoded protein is CSAKAGGIHYEQYF.

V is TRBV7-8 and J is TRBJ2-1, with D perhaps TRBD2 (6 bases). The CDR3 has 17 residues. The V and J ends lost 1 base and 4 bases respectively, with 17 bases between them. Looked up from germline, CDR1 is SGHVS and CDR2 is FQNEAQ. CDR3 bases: TGTGCCAGCAGCTTAGTGGTGGAGGAGCGGGCTTACAATGAGCAGTTCTTC. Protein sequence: CASSLVVEERAYNEQFF.

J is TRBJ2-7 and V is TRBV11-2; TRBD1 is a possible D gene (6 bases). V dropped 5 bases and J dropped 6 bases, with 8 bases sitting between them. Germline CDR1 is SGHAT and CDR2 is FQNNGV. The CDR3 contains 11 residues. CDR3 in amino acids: CASSVGGEQYF. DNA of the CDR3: TGTGCCAGCAGCGTAGGGGGCGAGCAGTACTTC.

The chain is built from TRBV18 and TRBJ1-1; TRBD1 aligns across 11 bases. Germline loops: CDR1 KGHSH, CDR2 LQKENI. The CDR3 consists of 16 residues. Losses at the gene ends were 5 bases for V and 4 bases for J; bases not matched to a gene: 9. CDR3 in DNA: TGTGCCAGCTCATGGACAGGGGGCCAGGTTATCACTGAAGCTTTCTTT. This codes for CASSWTGGQVITEAFF.

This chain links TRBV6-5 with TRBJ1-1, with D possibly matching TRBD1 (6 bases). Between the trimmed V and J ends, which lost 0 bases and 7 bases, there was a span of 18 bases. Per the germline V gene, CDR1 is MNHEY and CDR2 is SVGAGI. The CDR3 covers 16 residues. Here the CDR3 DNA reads TGTGCCAGCAGTTACTCCACCAGACAGGCCCTCGGTGAAGCTTTCTTT. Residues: CASSYSTRQALGEAFF.

The CDR3 loop is CASSAQALHNEQFF. CDR3 DNA: TGTGCCAGCAGTGCACAGGCACTCCACAATGAGCAGTTCTTC. The J gene is TRBJ2-1, the V gene TRBV6-4, with D maybe TRBD1 (5 bases). The ends were cut back, 4 bases at V and 5 bases at J, with 12 bases in the middle. This CDR3 spans 14 amino acids. The germline V gene has CDR1 MRHNA and CDR2 SNTAGT.

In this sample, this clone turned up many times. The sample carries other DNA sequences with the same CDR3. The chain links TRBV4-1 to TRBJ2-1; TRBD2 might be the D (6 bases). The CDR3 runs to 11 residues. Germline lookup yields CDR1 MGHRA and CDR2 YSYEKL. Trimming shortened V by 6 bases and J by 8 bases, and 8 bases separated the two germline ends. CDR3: CASRGGDEQFF. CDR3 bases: TGCGCCAGCAGGGGGGGAGATGAGCAGTTCTTC.

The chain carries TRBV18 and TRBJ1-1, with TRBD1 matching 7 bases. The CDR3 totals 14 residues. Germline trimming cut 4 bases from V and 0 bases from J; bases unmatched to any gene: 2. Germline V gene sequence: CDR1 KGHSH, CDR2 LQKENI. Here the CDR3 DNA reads TGTGCCAGCTCACAGGGACAGCTGAACACTGAAGCTTTCTTT. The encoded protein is CASSQGQLNTEAFF.

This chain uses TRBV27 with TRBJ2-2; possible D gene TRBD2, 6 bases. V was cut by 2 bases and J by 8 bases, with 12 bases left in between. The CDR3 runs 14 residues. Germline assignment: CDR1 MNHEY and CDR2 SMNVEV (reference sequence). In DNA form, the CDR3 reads TGTGCCAGCAGTTTACAACTAGCTAGGGGGGAGCTGTTTTTT. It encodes CASSLQLARGELFF.

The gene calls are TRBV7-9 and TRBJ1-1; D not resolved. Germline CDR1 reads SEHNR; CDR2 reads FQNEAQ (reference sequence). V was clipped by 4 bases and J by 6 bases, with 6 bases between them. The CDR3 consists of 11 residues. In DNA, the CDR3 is TGTGCCAGCAGCTACGGCGCTGAAGCTTTCTTT. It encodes CASSYGAEAFF.

The CDR3 protein is CARSFWLRVGVNTEAFF. CDR3 sequence (DNA): TGTGCCAGAAGCTTTTGGCTCAGGGTAGGTGTGAACACTGAAGCTTTCTTT. The chain employs TRBV5-3 and TRBJ1-1; TRBD1 might be the D (5 bases). TRBV5-3 is given ORF status, its function remaining uncertain. V was shortened by 2 bases and J by 0 bases, with 17 bases between the two germline ends. The CDR3 consists of 17 residues.

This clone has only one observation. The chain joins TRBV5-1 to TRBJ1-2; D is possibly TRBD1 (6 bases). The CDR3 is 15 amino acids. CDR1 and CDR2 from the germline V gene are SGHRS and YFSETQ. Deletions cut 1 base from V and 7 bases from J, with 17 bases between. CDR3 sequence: CASSLLAGDLIGYTF. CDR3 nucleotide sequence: TGCGCCAGCAGCTTGTTGGCAGGGGACTTGATTGGCTACACCTTC.

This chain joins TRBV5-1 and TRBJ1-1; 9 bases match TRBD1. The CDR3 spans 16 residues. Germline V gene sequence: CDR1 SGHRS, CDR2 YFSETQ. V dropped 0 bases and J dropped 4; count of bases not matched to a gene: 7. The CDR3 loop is CASSLGDRGFSTEAFF. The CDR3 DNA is TGCGCCAGCAGCTTGGGTGACAGGGGGTTTAGCACTGAAGCTTTCTTT. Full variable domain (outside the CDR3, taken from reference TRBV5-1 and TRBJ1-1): KAGVTQTPRYLIKTRGQQVTLSCSPISGHRSVSWYQQTPGQGLQFLFEYFSETQRNKGNFPGRFSGRQFSNSRSEMNVSTLELGDSALYLCASSLGDRGFSTEAFFGQGTRLTVV.

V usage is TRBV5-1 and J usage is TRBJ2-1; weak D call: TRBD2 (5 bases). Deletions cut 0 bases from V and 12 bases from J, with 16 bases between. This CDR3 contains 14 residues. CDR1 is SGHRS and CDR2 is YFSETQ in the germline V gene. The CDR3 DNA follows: TGCGCCAGCAGCTTGGCCTCATCAGCCCGGGGGCAGTTCTTC. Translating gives CASSLASSARGQFF. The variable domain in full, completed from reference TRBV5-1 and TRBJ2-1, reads KAGVTQTPRYLIKTRGQQVTLSCSPISGHRSVSWYQQTPGQGLQFLFEYFSETQRNKGNFPGRFSGRQFSNSRSEMNVSTLELGDSALYLCASSLASSARGQFFGPGTRLTVL.

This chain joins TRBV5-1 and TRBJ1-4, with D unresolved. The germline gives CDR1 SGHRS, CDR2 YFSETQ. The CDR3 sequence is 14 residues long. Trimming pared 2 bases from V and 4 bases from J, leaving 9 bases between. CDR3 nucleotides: TGCGCCAGCAGCTTCGGCAGAGATAATGAAAAACTGTTTTTT. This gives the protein CASSFGRDNEKLFF.

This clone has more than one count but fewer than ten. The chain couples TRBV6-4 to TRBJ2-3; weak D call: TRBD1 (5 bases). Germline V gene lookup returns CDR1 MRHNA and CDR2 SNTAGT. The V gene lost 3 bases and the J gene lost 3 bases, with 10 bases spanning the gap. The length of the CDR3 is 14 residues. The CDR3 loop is CASSDSAGTDTQYF. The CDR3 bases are TGTGCCAGCAGTGATTCGGCAGGGACAGATACGCAGTATTTT.

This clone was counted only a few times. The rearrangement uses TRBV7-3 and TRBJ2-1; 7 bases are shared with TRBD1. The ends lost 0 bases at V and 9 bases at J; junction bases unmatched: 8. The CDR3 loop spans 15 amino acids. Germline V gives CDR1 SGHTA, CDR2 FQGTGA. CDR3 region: CASSLTRDSGGEQFF. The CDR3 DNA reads TGTGCCAGCAGCTTAACCAGGGACAGTGGGGGTGAGCAGTTCTTC.

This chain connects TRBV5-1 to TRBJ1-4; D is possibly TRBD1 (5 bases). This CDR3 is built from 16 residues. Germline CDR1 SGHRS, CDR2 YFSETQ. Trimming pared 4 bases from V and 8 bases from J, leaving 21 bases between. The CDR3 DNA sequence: TGCGCCAGCAGCCCCGGGGGGGAGGGAAGGAACGAAAAACTGTTTTTT. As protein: CASSPGGEGRNEKLFF. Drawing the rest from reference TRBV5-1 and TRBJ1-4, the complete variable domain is KAGVTQTPRYLIKTRGQQVTLSCSPISGHRSVSWYQQTPGQGLQFLFEYFSETQRNKGNFPGRFSGRQFSNSRSEMNVSTLELGDSALYLCASSPGGEGRNEKLFFGSGTQLSVL.